This TCR beta chain was recorded in a study of persistence of HIV-infected CD4 T cells. Study-wide context: Isolated cells were CMV- and HIV-1 Gag-responding CD4+ T cells. Study conclusions and caveats: TCRbeta richness was lower in CMV- and Gag-responding cells than in anti-CD3/anti-CD28-responding cells.

The libraries were made with immunoSEQ version 4 in survey mode. Assay: immunoSEQ multiplex PCR; the TCRdb copy retains only in-frame clones and omits some. The repertoire holds about 28,000 clones, with around 73% as singletons. A single count supports this clone. No antigen is known for it. CDR3 length: 14 amino acids. V was pared by 5 bases and J by 0 bases, with 10 bases between. Germline values: CDR1 SGHDT, CDR2 YYEEEE. Stimulation used around 10 ug/mL lysate from CMV-infected fibroblasts. CD40L/CD69 double-negative CD45RO-high memory CD4+ T cells were collected. Suppressive ART was started during chronic HIV-1 infection in these adults.

The TCR comes from an adult woman with HIV who was CMV-seropositive. Sequencing was performed on CD4+ T cells sorted from PBMCs after roughly 18-hour stimulation, taken from a patient who received antiretroviral therapy. The rearrangement joins TRBV5-6 to TRBJ2-3; TRBD1 might be the D (5 bases). The CDR3 is CASRLTASTDTQYF. The CDR3, as DNA: TGTGCCAGCAGGTTGACAGCTAGCACAGATACGCAGTATTTT.